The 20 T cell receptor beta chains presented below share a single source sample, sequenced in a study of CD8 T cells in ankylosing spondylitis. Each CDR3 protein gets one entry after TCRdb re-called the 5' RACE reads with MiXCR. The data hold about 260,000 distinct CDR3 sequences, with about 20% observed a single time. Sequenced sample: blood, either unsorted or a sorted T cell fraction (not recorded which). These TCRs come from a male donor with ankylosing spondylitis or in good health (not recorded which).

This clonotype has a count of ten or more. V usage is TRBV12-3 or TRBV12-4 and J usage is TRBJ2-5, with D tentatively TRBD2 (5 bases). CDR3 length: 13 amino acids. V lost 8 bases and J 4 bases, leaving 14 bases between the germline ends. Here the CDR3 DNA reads TGTGCCAGCGGACTTTCGATGGCAGAGACCCAGTACTTC. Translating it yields CASGLSMAETQYF.

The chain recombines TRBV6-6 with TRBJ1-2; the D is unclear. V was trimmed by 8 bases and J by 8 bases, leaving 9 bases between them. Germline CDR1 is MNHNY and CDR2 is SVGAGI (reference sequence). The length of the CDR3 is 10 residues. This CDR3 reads CASHRSGYTF. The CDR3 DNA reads TGTGCCAGCCATCGAAGCGGCTACACCTTC.

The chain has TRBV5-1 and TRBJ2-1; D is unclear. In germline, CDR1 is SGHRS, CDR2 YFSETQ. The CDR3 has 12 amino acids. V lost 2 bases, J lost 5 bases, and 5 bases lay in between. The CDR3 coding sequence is TGCGCCAGCAGCTTCCCAAACAATGAGCAGTTCTTC. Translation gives CASSFPNNEQFF. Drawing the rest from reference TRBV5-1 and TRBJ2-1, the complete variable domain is KAGVTQTPRYLIKTRGQQVTLSCSPISGHRSVSWYQQTPGQGLQFLFEYFSETQRNKGNFPGRFSGRQFSNSRSEMNVSTLELGDSALYLCASSFPNNEQFFGPGTRLTVL.

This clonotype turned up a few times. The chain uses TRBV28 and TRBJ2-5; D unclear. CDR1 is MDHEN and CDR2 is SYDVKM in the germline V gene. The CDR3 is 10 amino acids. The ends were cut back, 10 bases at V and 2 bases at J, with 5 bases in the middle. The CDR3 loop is CATGQETQYF. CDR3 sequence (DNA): TGTGCCACCGGACAAGAGACCCAGTACTTC. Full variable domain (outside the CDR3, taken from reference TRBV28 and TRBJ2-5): DVKVTQSSRYLVKRTGEKVFLECVQDMDHENMFWYRQDPGLGLRLIYFSYDVKMKEKGDIPEGYSVSREKKERFSLILESASTNQTSMYLCATGQETQYFGPGTRLLVL.

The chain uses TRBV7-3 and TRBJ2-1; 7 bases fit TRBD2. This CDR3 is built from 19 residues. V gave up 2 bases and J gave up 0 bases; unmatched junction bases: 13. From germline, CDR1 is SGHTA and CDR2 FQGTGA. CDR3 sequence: CASSLGPGGGYSSYNEQFF. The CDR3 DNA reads TGTGCCAGCAGCTTAGGTCCCGGCGGGGGTTATAGCTCCTACAATGAGCAGTTCTTC.

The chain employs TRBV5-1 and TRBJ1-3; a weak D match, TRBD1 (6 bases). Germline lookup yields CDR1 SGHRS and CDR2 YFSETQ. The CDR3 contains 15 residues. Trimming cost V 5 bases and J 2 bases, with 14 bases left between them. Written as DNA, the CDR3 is TGCGCCAGCAGTGAGAGAGGGACACCTGGAAACACCATATATTTT. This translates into CASSERGTPGNTIYF.

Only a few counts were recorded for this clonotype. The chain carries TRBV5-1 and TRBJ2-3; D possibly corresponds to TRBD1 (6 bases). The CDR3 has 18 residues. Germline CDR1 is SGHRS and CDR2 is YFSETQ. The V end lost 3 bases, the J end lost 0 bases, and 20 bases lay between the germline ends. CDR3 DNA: TGCGCCAGCAGCTGGGAGAACAGGGCCTTTACTAGCACAGATACGCAGTATTTT. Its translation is CASSWENRAFTSTDTQYF.

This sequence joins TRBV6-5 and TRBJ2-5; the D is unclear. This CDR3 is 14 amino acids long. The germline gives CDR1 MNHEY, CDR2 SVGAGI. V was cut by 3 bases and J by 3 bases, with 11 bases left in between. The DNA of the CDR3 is TGTGCCAGCAGTTATTACGGGCCGGAAGAGACCCAGTACTTC. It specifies CASSYYGPEETQYF.

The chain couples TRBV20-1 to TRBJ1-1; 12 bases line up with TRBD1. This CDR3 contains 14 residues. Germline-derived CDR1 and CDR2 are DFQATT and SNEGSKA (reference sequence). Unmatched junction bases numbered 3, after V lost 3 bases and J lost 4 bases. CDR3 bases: TGCAGTGCTAGGGGGGACAGGGGGCGCACTGAAGCTTTCTTT. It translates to CSARGDRGRTEAFF.

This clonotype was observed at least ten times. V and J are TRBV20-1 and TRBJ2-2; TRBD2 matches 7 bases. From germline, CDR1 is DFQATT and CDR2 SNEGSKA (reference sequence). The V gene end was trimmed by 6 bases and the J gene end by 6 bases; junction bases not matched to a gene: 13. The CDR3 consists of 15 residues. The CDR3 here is CSAVHSGRNAGELFF. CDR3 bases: TGCAGTGCGGTCCATAGCGGGCGTAACGCCGGGGAGCTGTTTTTT.

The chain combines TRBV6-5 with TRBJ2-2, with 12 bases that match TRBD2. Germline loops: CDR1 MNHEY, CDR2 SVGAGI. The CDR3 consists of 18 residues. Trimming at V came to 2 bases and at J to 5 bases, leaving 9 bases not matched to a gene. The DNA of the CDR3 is TGTGCCAGCAGTTACGAGACCCGACTAGCGGGGGTTACCGGGGAGCTGTTTTTT. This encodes CASSYETRLAGVTGELFF.

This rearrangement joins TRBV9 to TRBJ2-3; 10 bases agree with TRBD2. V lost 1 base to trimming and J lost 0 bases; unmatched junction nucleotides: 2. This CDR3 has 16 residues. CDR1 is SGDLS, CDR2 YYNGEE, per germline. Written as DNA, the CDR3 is TGTGCCAGCAGCGTAAGGACTAGCGGAAGCACAGATACGCAGTATTTT. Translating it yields CASSVRTSGSTDTQYF.

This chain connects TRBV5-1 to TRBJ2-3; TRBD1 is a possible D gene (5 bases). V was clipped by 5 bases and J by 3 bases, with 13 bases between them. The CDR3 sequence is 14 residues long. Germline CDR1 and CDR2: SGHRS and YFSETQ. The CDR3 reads CASRDPGSTDTQYF. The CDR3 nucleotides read TGCGCCAGCAGGGATCCAGGGTCAACAGATACGCAGTATTTT.

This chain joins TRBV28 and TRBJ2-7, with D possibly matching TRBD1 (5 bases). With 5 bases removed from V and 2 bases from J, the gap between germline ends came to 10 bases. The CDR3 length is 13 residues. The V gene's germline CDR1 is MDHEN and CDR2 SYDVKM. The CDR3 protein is CASSPLQAYEQYV. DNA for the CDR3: TGTGCCAGCAGTCCCCTACAGGCCTACGAGCAGTACGTC.

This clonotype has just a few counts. Here the CDR3 reads CSANRDTNYNEQFF. The DNA for the CDR3 is TGCAGTGCTAACCGGGACACTAACTACAATGAGCAGTTCTTC. The V gene is TRBV20-1, the J gene TRBJ2-1; TRBD1 might be the D (6 bases). Trimming left V 4 bases short and J 3 bases short, with 13 bases between. The CDR3 contains 14 residues. CDR1 is DFQATT and CDR2 is SNEGSKA in the germline V gene (reference sequence).

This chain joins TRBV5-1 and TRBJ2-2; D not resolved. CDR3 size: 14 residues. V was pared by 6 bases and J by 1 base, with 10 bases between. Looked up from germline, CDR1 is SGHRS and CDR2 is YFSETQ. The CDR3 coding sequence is TGCGCCAGCAACCCCGGAAAGAACACCGGGGAGCTGTTTTTT. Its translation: CASNPGKNTGELFF.

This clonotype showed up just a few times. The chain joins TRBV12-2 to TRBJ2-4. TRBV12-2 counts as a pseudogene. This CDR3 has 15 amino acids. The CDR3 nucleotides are TGTGCAAGTCGTTGTCGCCAGGTTCCCAAAAACATTCAGTACTTC. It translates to CASRCRQVPKNIQYF.

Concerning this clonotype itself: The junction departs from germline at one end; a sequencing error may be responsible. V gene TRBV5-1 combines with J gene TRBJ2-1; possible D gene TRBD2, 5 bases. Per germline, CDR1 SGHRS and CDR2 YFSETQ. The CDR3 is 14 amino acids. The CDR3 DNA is TGCGCCAGCAGCTTGGTACTAGGATACAATGTGCAGTTCTTC. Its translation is CASSLVLGYNVQFF.

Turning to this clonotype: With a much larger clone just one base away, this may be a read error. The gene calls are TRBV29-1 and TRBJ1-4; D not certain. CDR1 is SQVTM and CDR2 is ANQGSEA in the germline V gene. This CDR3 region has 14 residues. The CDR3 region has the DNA TGCAGCGCTGAAGATGGAGAGGGCAATGAAAAACTGTTTTTT. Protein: CSAEDGEGNEKLFF. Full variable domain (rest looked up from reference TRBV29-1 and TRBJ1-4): SAVISQKPSRDICQRGTSLTIQCQVDSQVTMMFWYRQQPGQSLTLIATANQGSEATYESGFVIDKFPISRPNLTFSTLTVSNMSPEDSSIYLCSAEDGEGNEKLFFGSGTQLSVL.

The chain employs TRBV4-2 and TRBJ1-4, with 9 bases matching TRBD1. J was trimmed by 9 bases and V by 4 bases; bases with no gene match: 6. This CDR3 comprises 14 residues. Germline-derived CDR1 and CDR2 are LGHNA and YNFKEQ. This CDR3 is CASSPRTGDQKLFF. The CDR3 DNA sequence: TGTGCCAGCAGCCCCCGGACAGGGGATCAAAAACTGTTTTTT.